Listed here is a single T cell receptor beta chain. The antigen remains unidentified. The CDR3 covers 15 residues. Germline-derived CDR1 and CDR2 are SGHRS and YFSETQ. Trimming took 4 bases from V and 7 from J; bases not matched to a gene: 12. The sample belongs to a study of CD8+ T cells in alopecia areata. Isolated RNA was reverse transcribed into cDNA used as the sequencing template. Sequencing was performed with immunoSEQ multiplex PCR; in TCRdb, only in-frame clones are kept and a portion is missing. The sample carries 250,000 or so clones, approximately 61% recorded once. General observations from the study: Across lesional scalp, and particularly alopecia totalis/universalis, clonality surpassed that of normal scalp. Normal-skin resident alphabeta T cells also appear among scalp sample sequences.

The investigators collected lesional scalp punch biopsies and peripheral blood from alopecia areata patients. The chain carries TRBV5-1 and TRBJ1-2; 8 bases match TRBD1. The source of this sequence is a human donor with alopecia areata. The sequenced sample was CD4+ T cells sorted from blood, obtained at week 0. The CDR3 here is CASSPTDRAFSGYTF. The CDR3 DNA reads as TGCGCCAGCAGCCCGACGGACAGGGCTTTCTCTGGCTACACCTTC.